This T cell receptor beta chain appears in the sequencing data of a study of T-cell reconstitution after alpha-beta-depleted transplantation in children (dated by TCRdb to 2015 to 2016). At the level of the whole study: T-cell immune reconstitution after TCRalphabeta/CD19-depleted allogeneic hematopoietic cell transplantation in children was quantitatively tracked in the study by means of TCR repertoire profiling.

Trimming leaves V shorter by 1 base and J shorter by 0 bases, with the junction holding 13 bases beyond the gene matches. Including the terminal cysteine and phenylalanine, the CDR3 comprises 20 residues. Only CDR3 DNA remains: 60 bases, in frame from the first base. CDR1 and CDR2, per the germline V gene (reference sequence), are LNHNV and YYDKDF. What the research found in general, with its limitations: The apparently early recovery of alphabetaT-cell counts about two months after transplant reportedly depended on only several hundred rapidly expanded clones that came from non-depleted graft cells. In some patients, the high TCRbeta diversity seen at day 60 was put down to recipient T cells and intrathymic progenitors that had survived conditioning. Hyperexpanded clone frequencies declined over subsequent months; after one year, T-cell counts and TCRbeta diversity were mostly attributed to newly produced T cells.

Read against the paper, the sample's treatment or condition label means: allogeneic hematopoietic cell transplantation with graft depleted of TCRalphabeta T cells and CD19 B cells. TCRalphabeta/CD19-depleted allogeneic hematopoietic cell grafts were given to the transplant recipients, all of whom were children. Libraries were built with PCR. The instrument was an Illumina HiSeq 2500. To normalize quantification of the TCRbeta repertoire, the TCR libraries were built with molecular barcoding that relied on unique molecular identifiers. TCRdb took the public reads, trimmed them with fastp at Q25, ran MiXCR for clone calling and kept in-frame beta chains. Entries that share a CDR3 protein sequence are merged under the most common genes and DNA. Here the sample has 250,000 to 350,000 distinct CDR3 sequences; about a quarter occur a single time. Roughly 11% of the sample lies in the top ten. This clonotype has just a few counts. The antigen it binds to is not known. Per-base quality was not reported, and no clone a single base away is much larger than it.

The V gene is TRBV15 and the J gene is TRBJ2-1, with 9 junctional bases fitting TRBD2. The sequencing used PBMCs, mostly from graft donor cells, collected 180 days after TCRalphabeta/CD19-depleted stem cell transplant. The TCR originated in a male patient younger than 18 who had a stem cell transplant for acute lymphoblastic leukemia, so the T cells may come from the graft donor. The DNA sequence follows: TGTGCCACCAGCAGAGCCGGCGCCCGGGGGCGGGAGGGCTCCTACAATGAGCAGTTCTTC. Its protein is CATSRAGARGREGSYNEQFF.